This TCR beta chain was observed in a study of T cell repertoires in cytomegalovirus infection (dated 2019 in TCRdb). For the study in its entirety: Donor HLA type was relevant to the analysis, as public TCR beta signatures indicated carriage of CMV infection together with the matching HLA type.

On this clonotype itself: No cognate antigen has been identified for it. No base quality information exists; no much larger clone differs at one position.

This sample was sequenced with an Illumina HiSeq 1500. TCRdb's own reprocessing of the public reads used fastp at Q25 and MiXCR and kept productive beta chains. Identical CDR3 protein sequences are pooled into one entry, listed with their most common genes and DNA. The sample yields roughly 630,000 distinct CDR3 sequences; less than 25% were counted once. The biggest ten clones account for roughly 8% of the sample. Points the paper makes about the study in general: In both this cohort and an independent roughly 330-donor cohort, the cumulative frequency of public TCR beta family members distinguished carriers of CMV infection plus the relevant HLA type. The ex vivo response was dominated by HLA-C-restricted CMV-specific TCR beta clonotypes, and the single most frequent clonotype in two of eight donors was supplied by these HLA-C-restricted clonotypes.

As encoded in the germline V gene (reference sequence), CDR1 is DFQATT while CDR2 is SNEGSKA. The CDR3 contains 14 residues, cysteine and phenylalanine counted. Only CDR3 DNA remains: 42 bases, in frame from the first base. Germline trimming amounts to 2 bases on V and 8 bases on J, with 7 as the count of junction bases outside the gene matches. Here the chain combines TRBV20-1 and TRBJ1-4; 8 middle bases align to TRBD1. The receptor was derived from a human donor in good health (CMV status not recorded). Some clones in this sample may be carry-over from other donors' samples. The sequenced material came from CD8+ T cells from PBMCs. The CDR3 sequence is CSARLDRGGEKLFF. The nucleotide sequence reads TGCAGTGCTAGACTAGACAGGGGCGGAGAAAAACTGTTTTTT.